Sequencing of this TCR beta chain was carried out in a study of response to subunit inactivated influenza vaccine. MiXCR, applied by TCRdb to the RT-PCR reads, yields one record per CDR3 protein. This table has 590,000 or so distinct CDR3 sequences, approximately 14% appearing once. V lost 1 base, J lost 3 bases, and 8 bases lay in between. The CDR3 has 14 amino acids. CDR1 SGHAT and CDR2 FQNNGV come from the germline V gene. This clonotype was detected once. Antigen: not known. Study-wide results and limits: New T cells are recruited in small numbers by each seasonal influenza vaccination, according to the authors' suggestion.

The V and J genes are TRBV11-2 and TRBJ2-3; no clear D gene. The sequence came from a man in his fifties who received an inactivated influenza vaccine. This material consisted of PBMCs from blood, taken 14 to 15 days before vaccination. CDR3 amino acids: CASSLVKRTDTQYF. The CDR3 DNA reads as TGTGCCAGCAGCTTAGTTAAGCGAACAGATACGCAGTATTTT. The variable domain in full, completed from reference TRBV11-2 and TRBJ2-3, reads EAGVAQSPRYKIIEKRQSVAFWCNPISGHATLYWYQQILGQGPKLLIQFQNNGVVDDSQLPKDRFSAERLKGVDSTLKIQPAKLEDSAVYLCASSLVKRTDTQYFGPGTRLTVL.